These T cell receptor beta chains were read from a single sample in a study of T cell repertoires in cytomegalovirus infection. A single record per CDR3 protein comes from TCRdb applying MiXCR to the reads. The sample holds around 570,000 distinct CDR3 sequences, almost 40% seen once. These receptors have no identified antigens. The sequences come from cultured PBMCs, collected from culture after CMV antigen stimulation. These receptors were taken from a human donor in good health (CMV status not recorded). Some clones in this sample may be carry-over from other donors' samples. The conserved cysteine and the conserved F or W are not part of the CDR3 here. The order of the fields is J gene, V gene, CDR3 protein.

j_call: TRBJ2-3
v_call: TRBV12-3/TRBV12-4
cdr3_aa: ASSFRLGDTQY

j_call: TRBJ2-7
v_call: TRBV7-2
cdr3_aa: ASSPDSSSSYEQY

j_call: TRBJ1-6
v_call: TRBV19
cdr3_aa: ATGGLLYNSPLH

j_call: TRBJ2-1
v_call: TRBV2
cdr3_aa: ASSGQSGSYNEQF

j_call: TRBJ2-1
v_call: TRBV4-1
cdr3_aa: ASSQDGDSEQF

j_call: TRBJ1-2
v_call: TRBV12-3/TRBV12-4
cdr3_aa: ASTGGQGGYGYT

j_call: TRBJ2-1
v_call: TRBV5-1
cdr3_aa: ASSFGGAGDNEQF

j_call: TRBJ1-1
v_call: TRBV7-6
cdr3_aa: ASSTGQMITEAF

j_call: TRBJ2-3
v_call: TRBV5-1
cdr3_aa: ASSIDRASTDTQY

j_call: TRBJ2-1
v_call: TRBV18
cdr3_aa: ASSKEGSEQF

j_call: TRBJ1-6
v_call: TRBV19
cdr3_aa: ASSPQADSPLH

j_call: TRBJ1-5
v_call: TRBV7-2
cdr3_aa: ASSFMAHGQPQH

j_call: TRBJ2-7
v_call: TRBV28
cdr3_aa: ASSWGGYEQY

j_call: TRBJ2-7
v_call: TRBV7-2
cdr3_aa: ASSSGGGDYEQY

j_call: TRBJ2-1
v_call: TRBV7-2
cdr3_aa: ASSLMAGGAYNEQF

j_call: TRBJ2-1
v_call: TRBV20-1
cdr3_aa: SAAAAGLHNEQF

j_call: TRBJ2-7
v_call: TRBV15
cdr3_aa: ATSRDPGTGLHEQY

j_call: TRBJ2-7
v_call: TRBV6-2/TRBV6-3
cdr3_aa: ASSTLAGVHEQY

j_call: TRBJ2-5
v_call: TRBV7-9
cdr3_aa: ASSQGQGFMETQY

j_call: TRBJ2-1
v_call: TRBV4-1
cdr3_aa: ASSQGSGGPLDEQF

j_call: TRBJ2-7
v_call: TRBV4-1
cdr3_aa: ASSQRGRSYEQY

j_call: TRBJ1-2
v_call: TRBV5-5
cdr3_aa: ASSSTRQTNYGYT

j_call: TRBJ2-5
v_call: TRBV2
cdr3_aa: ASSPGYGAEETQY

j_call: TRBJ2-5
v_call: TRBV7-6
cdr3_aa: ASSPLTGDETQY

j_call: TRBJ2-7
v_call: TRBV11-2
cdr3_aa: ASSLDPAAYEQY

j_call: TRBJ2-7
v_call: TRBV15
cdr3_aa: ATSQDLAVYEQY

j_call: TRBJ1-2
v_call: TRBV7-9
cdr3_aa: ASNVGPGLEGYT